Below, one TCR beta chain is given with its context. These data are taken from a study of T cell changes during pregnancy in multiple sclerosis. TCRdb keeps only in-frame clones here, not all; method: immunoSEQ multiplex PCR. This table has 58,000 or so clones, approximately 86% appearing once. Per germline, CDR1 MGHRA and CDR2 YSYEKL. Trimming left V 4 bases short and J 8 bases short, with 12 bases between. The CDR3 length is 13 residues. The clonotype comes from a female donor with multiple sclerosis, enrolled in a pregnancy study. The gene calls are TRBV4-1 and TRBJ1-3; no firm D call. Sequenced material: CD4+ T cells from peripheral blood mononuclear cells, taken in the third trimester of pregnancy. The chain's CDR3 is CASSPQLSDTIYF. The CDR3 DNA sequence: TGCGCCAGCAGCCCACAGTTATCTGACACCATATATTTT.